This passage covers 27 T cell receptor beta chains from one sample sequenced in a study of OX40 agonist ivuxolimab in advanced cancers. The method was immunoSEQ multiplex PCR; TCRdb's version includes in-frame clones alone and lacks a portion of them. The sample holds approximately 90,000 clones, approximately 90% seen once. The sequencing used CD4+ or CD8+ T cells sorted from blood, collected in a trial of the OX40 agonist ivuxolimab. The receptors were gathered from an adult with an advanced solid tumor such as melanoma, head and neck, liver or kidney cancer.

This chain links TRBV6-1 with TRBJ2-3; 7 nucleotides match TRBD2. CDR3 length: 15 residues. V lost 4 bases and J lost 6; bases outside the gene matches: 10. CDR1 is MNHNS, CDR2 SASEGT, per germline. The CDR3 DNA sequence: TGTGCCAGCAGTGGTCCCGGGGGGACGGGGGATACGCAGTATTTT. Translation: CASSGPGGTGDTQYF.

The CDR3 is CASSQGARSADTQYF. CDR3 bases: TGTGCCAGTTCACAGGGGGCGAGATCCGCAGATACGCAGTATTTT. This rearrangement joins TRBV19 to TRBJ2-3, with 9 bases matching TRBD1. Germline CDR1 reads LNHDA; CDR2 reads SQIVND (reference sequence). The junction had 10 bases not matched to a gene; V was cut back by 8 bases and J by 4 bases. This CDR3 is built from 15 residues.

The chain couples TRBV7-2 to TRBJ1-2, with D maybe TRBD1 (6 bases). CDR3 length: 17 amino acids. V lost 2 bases to trimming and J lost 8 bases, with 24 bases between them. Germline V CDR1 and CDR2: SGHTA, FQGNSA. As DNA, the CDR3 is TGTGCCAGCAGCTTAAACAGGGCTTACGAGGGTTCTATGGGCTACACCTTC. It is translated as CASSLNRAYEGSMGYTF. Drawing the rest from reference TRBV7-2 and TRBJ1-2, the complete variable domain is GAGVSQSPSNKVTEKGKDVELRCDPISGHTALYWYRQSLGQGLEFLIYFQGNSAPDKSGLPSDRFSAERTGGSVSTLTIQRTQQEDSAVYLCASSLNRAYEGSMGYTFGSGTRLTVV.

The V gene is TRBV5-1, the J gene TRBJ2-1, with D perhaps assigned TRBD1 or TRBD2 (5 bases each). The CDR3 spans 17 residues. V dropped 1 base and J dropped 8 bases, with 22 bases sitting between them. Germline V gene data show CDR1 as SGHRS and CDR2 as YFSETQ. CDR3 nucleotide sequence: TGCGCCAGCAGCTTGAATGTAATCCCTGGACGGGGCTATGAGCAGTTCTTC. Its translation: CASSLNVIPGRGYEQFF. The whole variable domain, filled in from reference TRBV5-1 and TRBJ2-1, reads KAGVTQTPRYLIKTRGQQVTLSCSPISGHRSVSWYQQTPGQGLQFLFEYFSETQRNKGNFPGRFSGRQFSNSRSEMNVSTLELGDSALYLCASSLNVIPGRGYEQFFGPGTRLTVL.

This chain uses TRBV5-1 with TRBJ2-1, with D perhaps TRBD2 (5 bases). Trimming shortened V by 4 bases and J by 8 bases, and 19 bases separated the two germline ends. CDR1 is SGHRS and CDR2 is YFSETQ in the germline V gene. The CDR3 loop spans 15 amino acids. This CDR3 reads CASSTGVQAVDEQFF. CDR3 coding DNA: TGCGCCAGCAGCACCGGGGTTCAAGCCGTCGATGAGCAGTTCTTC.

The chain is built from TRBV5-5 and TRBJ2-1; tentative D call: TRBD1 (6 bases). With 4 bases removed from V and 6 bases from J, the gap between germline ends came to 14 bases. This CDR3 comprises 14 residues. Per the germline V gene, CDR1 is SGHKS and CDR2 is YYEKEE (reference sequence). CDR3 coding DNA: TGTGCCAGCAGCCGGGACACGGGTAGCAATGAGCAGTTCTTC. Its protein is CASSRDTGSNEQFF.

This chain links TRBV7-9 with TRBJ2-1; 7 positions agree with TRBD1. Germline V gene lookup returns CDR1 SEHNR and CDR2 FQNEAQ (reference sequence). The V gene end was trimmed by 4 bases and the J gene end by 8 bases; junction bases not matched to a gene: 2. CDR3 length equals 12 residues. The CDR3 is CASSSQGYEQFF. CDR3 nucleotide sequence: TGTGCCAGCAGCTCACAGGGGTATGAGCAGTTCTTC. Full variable domain (rest looked up from reference TRBV7-9 and TRBJ2-1): DTGVSQNPRHKITKRGQNVTFRCDPISEHNRLYWYRQTLGQGPEFLTYFQNEAQLEKSRLLSDRFSAERPKGSFSTLEIQRTEQGDSAMYLCASSSQGYEQFFGPGTRLTVL.

This rearrangement joins TRBV28 to TRBJ1-2; TRBD1 is a possible D gene (6 bases). Germline V gene lookup returns CDR1 MDHEN and CDR2 SYDVKM. The CDR3 consists of 13 residues. Trimming removed 5 bases at V and 8 bases at J, with 15 bases between. Here the CDR3 reads CASSLLQGHGYTF. The CDR3 DNA sequence: TGTGCCAGCAGTCTCCTACAGGGCCACGGCTACACCTTC.

The V call is TRBV9, the J call TRBJ1-2; D uncertain. The CDR3 extends over 14 amino acids. Germline CDR1 reads SGDLS; CDR2 reads YYNGEE. V lost 3 bases, J lost 8 bases, and 17 bases lay in between. DNA for the CDR3: TGTGCCAGCAGCGCCTCCATGGGGTTAGACGGCTACACCTTC. Residues: CASSASMGLDGYTF.

The rearrangement links TRBV28 to TRBJ1-2; D perhaps matches TRBD1 (5 bases). V shed 9 bases and J shed 0 bases, with 17 bases lying between them. The CDR3 extends over 15 amino acids. Per germline, CDR1 MDHEN and CDR2 SYDVKM. The CDR3 DNA reads TGTGCCAGTACCTCCCGGGGCCGGTCTAACTATGGCTACACCTTC. This encodes CASTSRGRSNYGYTF.

The genes are TRBV6-5 and TRBJ2-7; TRBD1 agrees at 12 bases. Looked up from germline, CDR1 is MNHEY and CDR2 is SVGAGI. V shed 5 bases and J 2 bases; nucleotides not matched to a gene: 4. This CDR3 region has 15 residues. The chain's CDR3 is CASSVRDRGPYEQYF. The CDR3 DNA is TGTGCCAGCAGTGTCCGGGACAGGGGGCCCTACGAGCAGTACTTC.

The CDR3 here is CASSDATRHYVDTEAFF. DNA for the CDR3: TGTGCCAGCAGTGATGCTACACGACACTATGTCGACACTGAAGCTTTCTTT. This sequence joins TRBV4-2 and TRBJ1-1, with D unclear. Germline CDR1 LGHNA, CDR2 YNFKEQ. CDR3 length equals 17 residues. V lost 6 bases and J 3 bases, leaving 23 bases between the germline ends.

This clone appeared once. The rearrangement links TRBV19 to TRBJ2-6; 9 bases agree with TRBD1. The germline V gene has CDR1 LNHDA and CDR2 SQIVND (reference sequence). This CDR3 has 18 amino acids. Unmatched junction bases numbered 10, after V lost 3 bases and J lost 4 bases. Here the CDR3 reads CASSITGGYSSGANVLTF. The CDR3 region has the DNA TGTGCCAGTAGTATCACAGGGGGCTATTCTTCCGGGGCCAACGTCCTGACTTTC.

The rearrangement uses TRBV5-6 and TRBJ2-4, with 7 bases matching TRBD2. With V trimmed by 4 bases and J by 0 bases, 4 bases remained unmatched. This CDR3 region has 15 residues. The germline V gene has CDR1 SGHDT and CDR2 YYEEEE. The CDR3 is CASSPGGLAKNIQYF. In nucleotides, the CDR3 is TGTGCCAGCAGCCCGGGGGGTCTAGCCAAAAACATTCAGTACTTC.

This clone has only one observation. The chain carries TRBV18 and TRBJ2-2; no definite D call. The CDR3 contains 11 residues. Germline assignment: CDR1 KGHSH and CDR2 LQKENI. Deletions cut 3 bases from V and 7 bases from J, with 3 bases between. The CDR3 bases are TGTGCCAGCTCACCGGGCGGGGAGCTGTTTTTT. Protein: CASSPGGELFF.

As to this clone: An end of the junction does not agree with germline; a read error may underlie this. The chain links TRBV6-5 to TRBJ2-7, with 9 bases that match TRBD2. The CDR3 runs 13 residues. CDR1 is MNHEY and CDR2 is SVGAGI in the germline V gene. CDR3 coding DNA: TGTGGTGTGGGCGGGGGGGCCTCCGACGAGCAGTACTTC. This translates into CGVGGGASDEQYF.

The chain has TRBV7-3 and TRBJ2-2; a possible D gene is TRBD1 (6 bases). Per germline, CDR1 SGHTA and CDR2 FQGTGA. This CDR3 has 15 amino acids. Trimming took 4 bases from V and 5 from J, leaving 14 bases between them. The CDR3 DNA follows: TGTGCCAGCAGCTCTGGACAGCGGCGGACCGGGGAGCTGTTTTTT. Residues: CASSSGQRRTGELFF. Supplemented by reference TRBV7-3 and TRBJ2-2, the full variable domain reads GAGVSQTPSNKVTEKGKYVELRCDPISGHTALYWYRQSLGQGPEFLIYFQGTGAADDSGLPNDRFFAVRPEGSVSTLKIQRTERGDSAVYLCASSSGQRRTGELFFGEGSRLTVL.

V is TRBV6-5 and J is TRBJ2-7; TRBD1 matches 7 bases. The trim removed 2 bases at V and 4 bases at J, leaving 5 bases unmatched. The CDR3 runs 14 residues. Germline V lookup: CDR1 MNHEY, CDR2 SVGAGI. Here the CDR3 reads CASSYRDRAYEQYF. In DNA form, the CDR3 reads TGTGCCAGCAGTTACCGGGACAGAGCTTACGAGCAGTACTTC.

The gene calls are TRBV15 and TRBJ1-3; D is unclear. Trimming pared 5 bases from V and 2 bases from J, leaving 13 bases between. This CDR3 spans 15 amino acids. The V gene's germline CDR1 is LNHNV and CDR2 YYDKDF (reference sequence). CDR3 coding DNA: TGTGCCACCAGCGCCTCCTTGCCGCCTGGAAACACCATATATTTT. This codes for CATSASLPPGNTIYF. The complete variable domain, with remaining parts taken from reference TRBV15 and TRBJ1-3, reads DAMVIQNPRYQVTQFGKPVTLSCSQTLNHNVMYWYQQKSSQAPKLLFHYYDKDFNNEADTPDNFQSRRPNTSFCFLDIRSPGLGDTAMYLCATSASLPPGNTIYFGEGSWLTVV.

The chain carries TRBV27 and TRBJ1-1; TRBD1 agrees at 8 bases. The germline gives CDR1 MNHEY, CDR2 SMNVEV (reference sequence). The CDR3 is 14 amino acids. The junction had 4 bases not matched to a gene; V was cut back by 6 bases and J by 1 base. The CDR3 DNA sequence: TGTGCCAGCAGCCTACAGGGGGGGAACACTGAAGCTTTCTTT. Translating it yields CASSLQGGNTEAFF.

The chain has TRBV10-3 and TRBJ2-7; possible D gene TRBD1, 6 bases. V was pared by 7 bases and J by 5 bases, with 15 bases between. This CDR3 has 13 amino acids. CDR1 ENHRY and CDR2 SYGVKD come from the germline V gene. This chain's CDR3 is CAITPTGGNEQYF. CDR3 DNA sequence: TGTGCCATCACCCCGACAGGAGGTAACGAGCAGTACTTC.

V usage is TRBV10-3 and J usage is TRBJ2-5, with D perhaps assigned TRBD1 or TRBD2 (6 bases each). Germline CDR1 ENHRY, CDR2 SYGVKD. CDR3 length: 14 residues. V was pared by 0 bases and J by 5 bases, with 10 bases between. Here the CDR3 DNA reads TGTGCCATCAGTGAGTCGGGGGGCGGGGAGACCCAGTACTTC. It translates to CAISESGGGETQYF.

The genes are TRBV6-5 and TRBJ1-2; 7 nucleotides align to TRBD1. The CDR3 consists of 15 residues. Germline CDR1 MNHEY, CDR2 SVGAGI. Unmatched junction bases numbered 12, after V lost 6 bases and J lost 5 bases. The CDR3 sequence: CASSRTSGTVYGYTF. The CDR3 nucleotides are TGTGCCAGCAGCCGAACTTCCGGGACAGTGTATGGCTACACCTTC.

This rearrangement joins TRBV11-2 to TRBJ2-7; 8 bases agree with TRBD1. J gave up 5 bases and V 5 bases, and 14 bases lay outside the gene matches. Germline-derived CDR1 and CDR2 are SGHAT and FQNNGV. This CDR3 spans 16 amino acids. The chain's CDR3 is CASSLPGQGRLNEQYF. The CDR3 region has the DNA TGTGCCAGCAGCCTTCCCGGACAGGGCCGTTTGAACGAGCAGTACTTC.

The gene calls are TRBV28 and TRBJ1-3; D not certain. This CDR3 contains 11 residues. Germline loops: CDR1 MDHEN, CDR2 SYDVKM. CDR3 amino acids: CVTGSGNTIYF. The CDR3, as DNA: TGTGTCACGGGCTCTGGAAACACCATATATTTT.

The chain employs TRBV5-4 and TRBJ1-1; D remains unclear. The CDR3 runs to 13 residues. Per germline, CDR1 SGHNT and CDR2 YYREEE (reference sequence). Trimming stripped 2 bases from V and 3 bases from J, with 8 bases between. DNA for the CDR3: TGTGCCAGCAGCTTTGGGCACGACACTGAAGCTTTCTTT. As protein: CASSFGHDTEAFF.

The genes are TRBV7-2 and TRBJ2-3; D unclear. The germline gives CDR1 SGHTA, CDR2 FQGNSA. CDR3 size: 14 residues. V lost 5 bases and J lost 2, with 11 bases in between. CDR3 amino acids: CASSPGSSTDTQYF. The DNA of the CDR3 is TGTGCCAGCAGCCCCGGCTCCTCCACAGATACGCAGTATTTT.